This record covers a single TCR beta chain. The sample is drawn from a study of blood T cell dynamics during melanoma immunotherapy. CDR1 SNHLY and CDR2 FYNNEI come from the germline V gene. The junction had 8 bases not matched to a gene; V was cut back by 6 bases and J by 1 base. The CDR3 contains 16 residues. Time point specified: pre-treatment baseline. Disease control meant complete response, partial response or stable disease at 12 weeks. Sequencing was performed with immunoSEQ multiplex PCR; in TCRdb, only in-frame clones are kept and a portion is missing. The sample has about 14,000 clones, just over 85% seen once; the top ten hold around 6%.

The TCR was taken from a human donor with melanoma. The chain is built from TRBV2 and TRBJ2-1; 8 positions match TRBD1. The specimen was blood, collected from a patient treated with checkpoint blockade. DNA for the CDR3: TGTGCCAGCAGAAAAATGTGGACAGGGTCCTACAATGAGCAGTTCTTC. Translation gives CASRKMWTGSYNEQFF.